Presented here are 11 T cell receptor beta chains from one specimen sequenced in a study of control samples from healthy donors and cancer patients (dated by TCRdb to the early 2020s). The protocol used for the library was the immunoSEQ multiplex PCR assay. In TCRdb, the immuneACCESS table is reduced to in-frame sequences with V and J assigned. These tables do not hold every clone; where another copy was compared, an unresolved V gene accounts for under half, and the others remain unexplained. The sample data list 120,000 or so clones, and around nine tenths of these were observed just once. The leading ten clones occupy roughly an eighth of the sample. What was sequenced was blood. The source of these receptors is a man aged 25 to 45 in good health.

Sample share makes this clone medium-sized (0.01 to 0.1%). The identical CDR3 is also encoded by other nucleotide sequences in the sample. The chain joins TRBV28 to TRBJ2-3; TRBD1 aligns across 8 bases. Losses at the gene ends were 8 bases for V and 2 bases for J; bases not matched to a gene: 3. CDR1 is MDHEN, CDR2 SYDVKM, per germline. The CDR3 consists of 13 residues. CDR3 amino acids: CASWDRNTDTQYF. The CDR3 DNA sequence: TGTGCCAGCTGGGACAGGAACACAGATACGCAGTATTTT.

J is TRBJ1-5 and V is TRBV2, with a tentative D call TRBD1 (6 bases). Germline loops: CDR1 SNHLY, CDR2 FYNNEI. The CDR3 sequence is 17 residues long. V lost 8 bases and J lost 0, with 20 bases in between. This CDR3 is CASASADRLYSNQPQHF. The CDR3, as DNA: TGTGCCAGCGCTAGCGCTGACAGGCTCTATAGCAATCAGCCCCAGCATTTT.

The chain carries TRBV5-6 and TRBJ1-1; the match to TRBD1 covers 7 bases. The germline V gene has CDR1 SGHDT and CDR2 YYEEEE. The CDR3 is made up of 15 amino acids. V trimming: 4 bases; J trimming: 5 bases; junction bases outside the gene matches: 11. The CDR3 region is CASSPFDRAKTEAFF. CDR3 bases: TGTGCCAGCAGCCCATTCGACAGGGCGAAAACTGAAGCTTTCTTT.

The J gene is TRBJ1-2, the V gene TRBV20-1, with D unclear. Looked up from germline, CDR1 is DFQATT and CDR2 is SNEGSKA (reference sequence). V gave up 3 bases and J gave up 13 bases, with 9 bases separating them. CDR3 size: 9 residues. The CDR3 nucleotides read TGCAGTGCTAGCCGAGGGTCCACCTTC. Translating gives CSASRGSTF.

This sequence joins TRBV9 and TRBJ1-3; D is unclear. This CDR3 comprises 14 residues. Trimming shortened V by 0 bases and J by 0 bases, and 4 bases separated the two germline ends. Germline CDR1 SGDLS, CDR2 YYNGEE. CDR3 protein: CASSVEFSGNTIYF. In DNA, the CDR3 is TGTGCCAGCAGCGTAGAATTCTCTGGAAACACCATATATTTT.

The chain links TRBV11-1 to TRBJ1-6; D uncertain. Per the germline V gene, CDR1 is SGHAT and CDR2 is FQDESV (reference sequence). V was shortened by 1 base and J by 6 bases, with 4 bases between the two germline ends. This CDR3 contains 13 residues. CDR3 protein: CASSLVGNSPLHF. In nucleotides, the CDR3 is TGTGCCAGCAGCTTAGTGGGTAATTCACCCCTCCACTTT. The whole variable domain, filled in from reference TRBV11-1 and TRBJ1-6, reads EAEVAQSPRYKITEKSQAVAFWCDPISGHATLYWYRQILGQGPELLVQFQDESVVDDSQLPKDRFSAERLKGVDSTLKIQPAELGDSAMYLCASSLVGNSPLHFGNGTRLTVT.

This chain connects TRBV5-1 to TRBJ2-2, with 10 bases aligning to TRBD1. The CDR3 runs to 16 residues. CDR1 and CDR2 (germline): SGHRS, YFSETQ. V shed 4 bases and J 7 bases; nucleotides not matched to a gene: 10. The CDR3 sequence is CASSSAGTGVVGELFF. Written as DNA, the CDR3 is TGCGCCAGCAGCAGCGCCGGGACAGGGGTGGTCGGGGAGCTGTTTTTT. The whole variable domain, remainder taken from reference TRBV5-1 and TRBJ2-2, is KAGVTQTPRYLIKTRGQQVTLSCSPISGHRSVSWYQQTPGQGLQFLFEYFSETQRNKGNFPGRFSGRQFSNSRSEMNVSTLELGDSALYLCASSSAGTGVVGELFFGEGSRLTVL.

This rearrangement joins TRBV5-1 to TRBJ1-6, with unresolved D. CDR3 size: 12 residues. V shed 1 base and J shed 8 bases, with 4 bases lying between them. The V gene's germline CDR1 is SGHRS and CDR2 YFSETQ. CDR3 in amino acids: CASSLSDSPLHF. CDR3 in DNA: TGCGCCAGCAGCTTGTCAGATTCACCCCTCCACTTT.

The DNA of the CDR3 is TGTGCCAGTAGAGGTGGGGCCTGGGGGGAGACCCAGTACTTC. This codes for CASRGGAWGETQYF. The chain uses TRBV10-3 and TRBJ2-5; D possibly matches TRBD1 or TRBD2 (5 bases each). The CDR3 loop spans 14 amino acids. V was trimmed by 10 bases and J by 5 bases, leaving 20 bases between them. CDR1 is ENHRY, CDR2 SYGVKD, per germline.

This chain joins TRBV5-6 and TRBJ1-6; perhaps TRBD1 as D (5 bases). Deletions cut 4 bases from V and 10 bases from J, with 21 bases between. This CDR3 spans 16 amino acids. CDR1 SGHDT and CDR2 YYEEEE come from the germline V gene. CDR3 coding DNA: TGTGCCAGCAGCCTCCCTTTGGGAGAAAGGGGATCACCCCTCCACTTT. This encodes CASSLPLGERGSPLHF.

V usage is TRBV10-3 and J usage is TRBJ2-1; D is uncertain. This CDR3 has 12 residues. The germline V gene has CDR1 ENHRY and CDR2 SYGVKD. The V end was cut by 7 bases, the J end by 5 bases, with 9 bases between. The CDR3 spells CAIMDADNEQFF. The CDR3 DNA follows: TGTGCCATCATGGACGCTGACAATGAGCAGTTCTTC.